This T cell receptor beta chain was recorded in a study of cytomegalovirus exposure and HLA in healthy donors. In germline, CDR1 is MDHEN, CDR2 SYDVKM. This CDR3 is built from 11 residues. V gave up 6 bases and J gave up 8 bases; unmatched junction bases: 3. 60 Vbeta and 13 Jbeta primers were used in PCR. Generated by immunoSEQ multiplex PCR, the TCRdb table keeps only in-frame clones and is missing some. This table holds roughly 200,000 clones, around 80% found once. V and J are TRBV28 and TRBJ1-2; TRBD1 matches 7 bases. The TCR was taken from a man between 18 and 29 years old in good health and CMV-seronegative. The sequenced sample consisted of PBMCs. CDR3 region: CASRYRGGYTF. DNA of the CDR3: TGTGCCAGCAGATACAGGGGCGGCTACACCTTC.